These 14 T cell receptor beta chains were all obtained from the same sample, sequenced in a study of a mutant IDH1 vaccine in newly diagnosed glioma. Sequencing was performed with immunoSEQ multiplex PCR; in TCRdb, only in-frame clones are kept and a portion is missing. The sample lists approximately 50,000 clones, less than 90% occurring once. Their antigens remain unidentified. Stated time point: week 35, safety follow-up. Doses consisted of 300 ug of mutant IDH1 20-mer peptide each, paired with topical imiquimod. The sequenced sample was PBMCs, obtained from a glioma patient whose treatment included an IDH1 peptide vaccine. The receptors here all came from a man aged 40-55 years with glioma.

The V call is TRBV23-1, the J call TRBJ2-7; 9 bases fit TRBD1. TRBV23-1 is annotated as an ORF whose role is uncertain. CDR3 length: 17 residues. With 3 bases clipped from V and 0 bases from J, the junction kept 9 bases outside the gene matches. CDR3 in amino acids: CASSQGGQGHLSYEQYF. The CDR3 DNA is TGCGCCAGCAGTCAGGGGGGACAGGGCCACCTCTCCTACGAGCAGTACTTC.

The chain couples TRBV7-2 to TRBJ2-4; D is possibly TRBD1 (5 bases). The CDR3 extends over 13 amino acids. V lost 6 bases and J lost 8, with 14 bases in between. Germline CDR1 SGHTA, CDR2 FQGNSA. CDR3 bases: TGTGCCAGCAGTTTCTCCCTAGGGGACATTCAGTACTTC. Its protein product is CASSFSLGDIQYF.

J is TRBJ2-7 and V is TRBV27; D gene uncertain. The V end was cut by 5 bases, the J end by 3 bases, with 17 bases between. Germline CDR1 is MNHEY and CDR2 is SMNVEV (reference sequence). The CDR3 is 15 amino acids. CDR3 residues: CASSLKLFALYEQYF. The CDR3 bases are TGTGCCAGCAGTCTTAAACTATTCGCCCTCTACGAGCAGTACTTC.

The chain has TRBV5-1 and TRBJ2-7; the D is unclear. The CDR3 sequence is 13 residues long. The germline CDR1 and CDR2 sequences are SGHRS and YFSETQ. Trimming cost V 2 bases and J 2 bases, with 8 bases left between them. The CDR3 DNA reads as TGCGCCAGCAGCTTCTCGCAGGCCTACGAGCAGTACTTC. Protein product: CASSFSQAYEQYF.

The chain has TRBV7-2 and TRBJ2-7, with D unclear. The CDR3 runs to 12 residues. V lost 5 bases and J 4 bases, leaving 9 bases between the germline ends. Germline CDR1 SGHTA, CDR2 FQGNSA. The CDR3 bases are TGTGCCAGCAGCCTAATCGGTTACGAGCAGTACTTC. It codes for CASSLIGYEQYF. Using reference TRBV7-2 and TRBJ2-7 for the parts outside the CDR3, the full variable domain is GAGVSQSPSNKVTEKGKDVELRCDPISGHTALYWYRQSLGQGLEFLIYFQGNSAPDKSGLPSDRFSAERTGGSVSTLTIQRTQQEDSAVYLCASSLIGYEQYFGPGTRLTVT.

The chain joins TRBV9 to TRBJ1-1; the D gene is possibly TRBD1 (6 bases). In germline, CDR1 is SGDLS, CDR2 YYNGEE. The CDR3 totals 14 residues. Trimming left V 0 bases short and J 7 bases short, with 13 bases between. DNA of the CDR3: TGTGCCAGCAGCGTAGTGACGGGGGGCGGTGAAGCTTTCTTT. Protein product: CASSVVTGGGEAFF.

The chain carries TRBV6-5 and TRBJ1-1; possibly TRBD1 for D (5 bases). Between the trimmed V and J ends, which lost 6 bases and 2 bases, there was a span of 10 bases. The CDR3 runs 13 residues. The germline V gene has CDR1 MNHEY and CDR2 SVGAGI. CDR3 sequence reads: CASRWGINTEAFF. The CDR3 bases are TGTGCCAGCAGGTGGGGCATCAACACTGAAGCTTTCTTT.

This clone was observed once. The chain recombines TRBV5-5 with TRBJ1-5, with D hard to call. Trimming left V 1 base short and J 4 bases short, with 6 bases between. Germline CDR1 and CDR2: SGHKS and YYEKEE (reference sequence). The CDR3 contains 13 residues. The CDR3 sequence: CASSLRDNQPQHF. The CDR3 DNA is TGTGCCAGCAGCTTGAGAGATAATCAGCCCCAGCATTTT.

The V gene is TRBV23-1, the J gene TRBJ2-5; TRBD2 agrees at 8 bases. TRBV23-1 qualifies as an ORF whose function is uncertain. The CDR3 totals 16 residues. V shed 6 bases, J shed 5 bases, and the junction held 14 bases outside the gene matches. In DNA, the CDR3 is TGCGCCAGCAGACCCATAGCGGGACCCCAGGGGGAGACCCAGTACTTC. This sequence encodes CASRPIAGPQGETQYF.

The CDR3 loop is CAISEPLGSNQGEQFF. CDR3 in DNA: TGTGCCATCAGTGAGCCCCTAGGATCCAATCAAGGTGAGCAGTTCTTC. This chain links TRBV10-3 with TRBJ2-1; D is uncertain. Germline assignment: CDR1 ENHRY and CDR2 SYGVKD. This CDR3 spans 16 amino acids. Trimming shortened V by 2 bases and J by 9 bases, and 20 bases separated the two germline ends.

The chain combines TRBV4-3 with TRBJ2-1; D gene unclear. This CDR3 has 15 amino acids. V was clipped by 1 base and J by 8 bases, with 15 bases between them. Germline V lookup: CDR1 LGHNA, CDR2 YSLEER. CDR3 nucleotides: TGCGCCAGCAGCCAAGTACCTCGGGTGGCGGATGAGCAGTTCTTC. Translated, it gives CASSQVPRVADEQFF.

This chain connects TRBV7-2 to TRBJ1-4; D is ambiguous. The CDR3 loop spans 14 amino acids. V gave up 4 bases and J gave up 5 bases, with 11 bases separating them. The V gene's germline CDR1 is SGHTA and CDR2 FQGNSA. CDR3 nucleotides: TGTGCCAGCAGCTACACCGTAATAAATGAAAAACTGTTTTTT. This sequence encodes CASSYTVINEKLFF.

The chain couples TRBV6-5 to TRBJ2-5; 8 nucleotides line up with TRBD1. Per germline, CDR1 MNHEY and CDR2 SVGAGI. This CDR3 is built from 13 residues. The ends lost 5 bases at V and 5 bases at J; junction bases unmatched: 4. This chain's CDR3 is CASSRTGKETQYF. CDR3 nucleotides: TGTGCCAGCAGTAGGACAGGGAAGGAGACCCAGTACTTC.

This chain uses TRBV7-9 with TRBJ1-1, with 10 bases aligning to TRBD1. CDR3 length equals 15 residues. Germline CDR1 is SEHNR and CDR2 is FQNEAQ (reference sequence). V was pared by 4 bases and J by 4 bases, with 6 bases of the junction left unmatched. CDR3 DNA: TGTGCCAGCAGCTCATACCGGACAGGGGGCACTGAAGCTTTCTTT. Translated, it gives CASSSYRTGGTEAFF.